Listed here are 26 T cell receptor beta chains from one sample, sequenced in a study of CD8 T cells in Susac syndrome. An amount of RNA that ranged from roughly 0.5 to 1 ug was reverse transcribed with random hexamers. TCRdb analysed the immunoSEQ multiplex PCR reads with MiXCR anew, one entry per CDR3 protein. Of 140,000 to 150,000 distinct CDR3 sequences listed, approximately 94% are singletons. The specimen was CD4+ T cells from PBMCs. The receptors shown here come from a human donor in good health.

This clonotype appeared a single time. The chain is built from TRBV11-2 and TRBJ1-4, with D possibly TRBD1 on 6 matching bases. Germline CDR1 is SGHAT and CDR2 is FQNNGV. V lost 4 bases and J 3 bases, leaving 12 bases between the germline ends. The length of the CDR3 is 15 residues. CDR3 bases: TGTGCCAGCAGCTCTCAGGGGATCCCTAATGAAAAACTGTTTTTT. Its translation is CASSSQGIPNEKLFF.

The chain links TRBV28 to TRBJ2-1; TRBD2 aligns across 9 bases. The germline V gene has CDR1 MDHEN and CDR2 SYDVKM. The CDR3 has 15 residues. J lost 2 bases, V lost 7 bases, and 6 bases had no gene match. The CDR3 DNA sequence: TGTGCCAGCACCGTAGCGGGAGCCCCCTACAATGAGCAGTTCTTC. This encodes CASTVAGAPYNEQFF.

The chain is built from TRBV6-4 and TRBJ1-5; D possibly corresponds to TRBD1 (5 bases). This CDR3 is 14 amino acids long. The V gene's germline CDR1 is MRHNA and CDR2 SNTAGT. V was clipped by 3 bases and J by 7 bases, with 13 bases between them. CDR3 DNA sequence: TGTGCCAGCAGTGAGAATCAGGGTGGCCAGCCCCAGCATTTT. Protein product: CASSENQGGQPQHF.

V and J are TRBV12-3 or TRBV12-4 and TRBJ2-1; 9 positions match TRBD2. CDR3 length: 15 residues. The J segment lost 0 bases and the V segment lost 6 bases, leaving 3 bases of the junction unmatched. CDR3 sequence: CASSNSGSSYNEQFF. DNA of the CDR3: TGTGCCAGCAGCAATAGCGGGAGCTCCTACAATGAGCAGTTCTTC.

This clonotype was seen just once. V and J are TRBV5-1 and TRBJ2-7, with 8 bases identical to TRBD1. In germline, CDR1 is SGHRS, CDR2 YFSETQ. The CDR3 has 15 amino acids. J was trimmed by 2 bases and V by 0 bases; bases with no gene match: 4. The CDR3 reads CASSLVAGGPYEQYF. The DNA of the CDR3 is TGCGCCAGCAGCTTGGTGGCAGGGGGCCCCTACGAGCAGTACTTC.

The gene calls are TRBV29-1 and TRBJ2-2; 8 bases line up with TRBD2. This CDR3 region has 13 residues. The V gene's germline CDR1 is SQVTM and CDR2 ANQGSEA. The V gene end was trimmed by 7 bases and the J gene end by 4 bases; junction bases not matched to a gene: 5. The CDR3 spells CSATAGVTGELFF. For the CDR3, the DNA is TGCAGCGCTACAGCGGGAGTCACCGGGGAGCTGTTTTTT.

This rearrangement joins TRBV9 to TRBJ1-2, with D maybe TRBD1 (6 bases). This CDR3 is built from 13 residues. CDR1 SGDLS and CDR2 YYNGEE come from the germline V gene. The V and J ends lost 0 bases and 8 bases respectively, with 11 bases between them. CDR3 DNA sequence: TGTGCCAGCAGCGTAGTACAGGGTCAAGGCTACACCTTC. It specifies CASSVVQGQGYTF.

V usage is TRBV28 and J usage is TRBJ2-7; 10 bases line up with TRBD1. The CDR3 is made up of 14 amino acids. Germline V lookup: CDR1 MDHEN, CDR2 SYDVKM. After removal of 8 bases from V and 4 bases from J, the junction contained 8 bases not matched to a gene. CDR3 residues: CASGTGTGVYEQYF. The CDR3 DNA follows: TGTGCCAGCGGGACCGGGACAGGGGTTTACGAGCAGTACTTC.

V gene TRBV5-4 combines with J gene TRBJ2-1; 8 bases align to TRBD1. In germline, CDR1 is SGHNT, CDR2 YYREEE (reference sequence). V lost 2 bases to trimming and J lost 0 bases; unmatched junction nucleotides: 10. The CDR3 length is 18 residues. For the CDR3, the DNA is TGTGCCAGCAGCTTAGGACAGGGCGGATATAGCTCCTACAATGAGCAGTTCTTC. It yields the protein CASSLGQGGYSSYNEQFF.

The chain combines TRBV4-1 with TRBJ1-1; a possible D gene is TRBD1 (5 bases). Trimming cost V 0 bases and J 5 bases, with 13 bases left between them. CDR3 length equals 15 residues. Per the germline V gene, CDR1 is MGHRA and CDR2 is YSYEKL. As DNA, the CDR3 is TGCGCCAGCAGCCAAGATTCCCAGGGAGTTACTGAAGCTTTCTTT. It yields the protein CASSQDSQGVTEAFF.

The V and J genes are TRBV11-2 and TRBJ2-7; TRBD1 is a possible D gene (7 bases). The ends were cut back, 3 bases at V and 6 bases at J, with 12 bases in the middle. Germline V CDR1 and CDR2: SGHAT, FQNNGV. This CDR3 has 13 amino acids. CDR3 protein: CASSLWRGREQYF. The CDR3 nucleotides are TGTGCCAGCAGCTTGTGGAGGGGGCGCGAGCAGTACTTC.

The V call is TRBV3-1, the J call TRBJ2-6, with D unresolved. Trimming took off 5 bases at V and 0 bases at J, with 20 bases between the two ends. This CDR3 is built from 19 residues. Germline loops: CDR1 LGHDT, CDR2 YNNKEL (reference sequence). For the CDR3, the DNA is TGTGCCAGCAGCGCTCCGAAGGGCGTATTCCCCTCTGGGGCCAACGTCCTGACTTTC. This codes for CASSAPKGVFPSGANVLTF.

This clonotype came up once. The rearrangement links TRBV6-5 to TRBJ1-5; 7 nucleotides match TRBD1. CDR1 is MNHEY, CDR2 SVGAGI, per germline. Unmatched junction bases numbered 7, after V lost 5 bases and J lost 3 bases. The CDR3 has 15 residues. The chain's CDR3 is CASSRGGFSNQPQHF. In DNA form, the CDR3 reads TGTGCCAGCAGTCGAGGGGGCTTTTCCAATCAGCCCCAGCATTTT.

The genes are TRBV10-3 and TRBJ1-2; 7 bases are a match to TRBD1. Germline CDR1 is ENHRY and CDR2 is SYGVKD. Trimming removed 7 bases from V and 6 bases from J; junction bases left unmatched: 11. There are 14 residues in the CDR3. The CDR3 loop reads CAITPTGWVDGYTF. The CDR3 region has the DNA TGTGCCATCACTCCGACAGGGTGGGTTGATGGCTACACCTTC.

DNA for the CDR3: TGTGCCAGCAGCCGAACCTCCAGGGTTTCCAAAAACATTCAGTACTTC. Encoded protein: CASSRTSRVSKNIQYF. The genes are TRBV3-1 and TRBJ2-4; D is possibly TRBD1 (5 bases). The CDR3 sequence is 16 residues long. Trimming took 4 bases from V and 2 from J, leaving 15 bases between them. The germline gives CDR1 LGHDT, CDR2 YNNKEL (reference sequence).

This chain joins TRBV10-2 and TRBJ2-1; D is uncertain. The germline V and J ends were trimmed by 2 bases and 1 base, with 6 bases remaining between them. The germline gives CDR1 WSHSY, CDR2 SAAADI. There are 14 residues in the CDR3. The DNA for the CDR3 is TGCGCCAGCAGTGAGCGGCTTTCCTACAATGAGCAGTTCTTC. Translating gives CASSERLSYNEQFF.

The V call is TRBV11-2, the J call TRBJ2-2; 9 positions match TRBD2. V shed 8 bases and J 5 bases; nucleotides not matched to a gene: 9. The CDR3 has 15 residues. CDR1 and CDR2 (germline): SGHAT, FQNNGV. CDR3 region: CASPTSGRGTGELFF. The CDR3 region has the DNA TGTGCCAGCCCGACTAGCGGACGGGGGACCGGGGAGCTGTTTTTT.

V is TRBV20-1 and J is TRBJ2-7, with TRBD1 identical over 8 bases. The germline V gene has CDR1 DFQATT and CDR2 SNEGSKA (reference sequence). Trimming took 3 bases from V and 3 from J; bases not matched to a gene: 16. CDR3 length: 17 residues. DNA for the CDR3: TGCAGTGCTAGGAGACGGACAGGGCCTGATACCCGCTACGAGCAGTACTTC. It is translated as CSARRRTGPDTRYEQYF.

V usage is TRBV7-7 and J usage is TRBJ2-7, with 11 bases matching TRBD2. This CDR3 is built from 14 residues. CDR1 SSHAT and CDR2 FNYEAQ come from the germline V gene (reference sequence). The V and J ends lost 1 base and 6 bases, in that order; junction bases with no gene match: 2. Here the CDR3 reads CASSLDGTSGEQYF. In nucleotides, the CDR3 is TGTGCCAGCAGCTTAGACGGGACTAGCGGCGAGCAGTACTTC.

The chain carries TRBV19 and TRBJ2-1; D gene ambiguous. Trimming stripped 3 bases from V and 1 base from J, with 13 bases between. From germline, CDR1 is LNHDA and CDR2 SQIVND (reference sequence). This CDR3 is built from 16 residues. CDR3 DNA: TGTGCCAGTAGTATTCTTACTTCTACTTCCTACAATGAGCAGTTCTTC. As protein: CASSILTSTSYNEQFF.

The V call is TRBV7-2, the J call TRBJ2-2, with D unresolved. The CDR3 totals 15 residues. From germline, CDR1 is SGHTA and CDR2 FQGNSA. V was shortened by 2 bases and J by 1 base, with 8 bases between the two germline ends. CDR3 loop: CASSLFGGNTGELFF. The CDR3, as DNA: TGTGCCAGCAGCTTATTTGGCGGGAACACCGGGGAGCTGTTTTTT.

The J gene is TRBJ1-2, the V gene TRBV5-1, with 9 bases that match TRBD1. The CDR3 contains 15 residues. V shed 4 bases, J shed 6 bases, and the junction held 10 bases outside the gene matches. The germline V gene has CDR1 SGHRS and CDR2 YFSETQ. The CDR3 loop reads CASSDGLRTGDGYTF. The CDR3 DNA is TGCGCCAGCAGCGACGGTTTAAGGACAGGGGATGGCTACACCTTC.

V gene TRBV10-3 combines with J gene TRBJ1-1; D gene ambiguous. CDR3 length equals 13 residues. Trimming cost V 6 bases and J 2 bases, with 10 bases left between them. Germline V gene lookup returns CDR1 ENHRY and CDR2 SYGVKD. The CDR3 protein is CAISVGTNTEAFF. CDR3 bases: TGTGCCATCAGCGTCGGAACCAACACTGAAGCTTTCTTT.

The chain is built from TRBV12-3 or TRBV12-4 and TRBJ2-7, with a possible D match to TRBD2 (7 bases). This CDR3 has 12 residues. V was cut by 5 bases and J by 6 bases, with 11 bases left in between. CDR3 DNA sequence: TGTGCCAGCAGTGCGGGGGCGAGCGAGCAGTACTTC. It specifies CASSAGASEQYF.

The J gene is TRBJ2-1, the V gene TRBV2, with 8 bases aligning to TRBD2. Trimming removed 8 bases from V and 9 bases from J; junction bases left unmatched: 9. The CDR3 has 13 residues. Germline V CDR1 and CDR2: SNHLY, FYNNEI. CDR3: CASGGLGSGEQFF. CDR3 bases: TGTGCCAGCGGGGGACTAGGTTCCGGTGAGCAGTTCTTC.

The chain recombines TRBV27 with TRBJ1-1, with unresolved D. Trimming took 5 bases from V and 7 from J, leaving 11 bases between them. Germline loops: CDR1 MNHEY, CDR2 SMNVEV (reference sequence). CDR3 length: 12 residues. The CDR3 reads CASSMTTGEAFF. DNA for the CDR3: TGTGCCAGCAGTATGACTACGGGTGAAGCTTTCTTT.